This record covers a single TCR beta chain. The data originate from a study of blood T cells in healthy people across ages. A second 7 to 11 cycle PCR used barcoded and J-beta primers. In TCRdb, the 5' RACE reads were re-called with MiXCR into one record per CDR3 protein. The sample includes some 900,000 distinct CDR3 sequences, 40% to 60% of them seen just once. The source material was blood. This clonotype was obtained from a man aged 25 to 45 in good health.

This CDR3 is CARGKSGRAPDTQYF. The CDR3 DNA reads TGTGCCAGGGGAAAAAGCGGGAGGGCCCCAGATACGCAGTATTTT. The chain employs TRBV7-9 and TRBJ2-3; TRBD2 matches at 10 bases. The length of the CDR3 is 15 residues. Unmatched junction bases numbered 10, after V lost 9 bases and J lost 4 bases. The germline CDR1 and CDR2 sequences are SEHNR and FQNEAQ (reference sequence).